This T cell receptor (beta chain) was captured in a study of blood T cell repertoires in COVID-19 (TCRdb year 2020). For the study in its entirety: The collaborator samples originated in the United States, Italy and Spain and spanned the acute and convalescent phases of COVID-19. The material from the prospective study consisted of cDNA or gDNA derived from T cells, B-cell-depleted T cells, or PBMCs. Subjects who had been exposed to COVID-19, were actively infected with it, or had recovered from it provided the deeply sampled blood TCRbeta repertoires that made up the dataset. The repertoires were released in a freely available public database intended as a resource for research on the immune response to SARS-CoV-2. The samples were drawn from two sources: the first 160 participants of the ongoing ImmuneRACE study, and 1,200 or so subjects contributed by 6 global collaborators. Nearly every sample came with metadata listing a de-identified subject ID, COVID-19 status, age in years and sex. Where available, HLA class I and class II types were taken from metadata supplied by the sample provider and were not determined by assay-based typing. The full study reports these points: The amount of clinical and demographic metadata varied by source and participant and was provided uncurated.

About this clone itself: Its antigen is unknown. No quality values exist for individual bases; no much larger clone is one base distant.

The CDR3 holds 14 amino acids from the cysteine to the phenylalanine. Of all the DNA, just the CDR3 is kept, 42 bases in frame from base 1. The germline V gene gives CDR1 as SGHAT and CDR2 as FQNNGV. For this chain, trimming is 5 bases at the V end and 5 bases at the J end, and the number of junction bases without a gene match is 8. The immunoSEQ Assay, a bias-controlled multiplex PCR, was used to amplify TCRbeta CDR3 regions from genomic DNA. For the original study's pipeline: The number of nucleated cells in each sample was estimated from the amplification of reference gene primers within the assay. Sequence reads were collapsed and filtered to measure the absolute abundance of every unique TCRbeta CDR3 rearrangement. Productive Simpson clonality was computed per sample as the square root of Simpson's diversity index over productive rearrangements. TCRdb stores this immuneACCESS table with in-frame sequences only. Part of the clones is absent; in the studies checked, under half of the shortfall reflects unresolved V genes, and no reason is known for the rest. V and J calls and clone size are those listed in that table; D and trimming were worked out from the DNA. A total of under 45,000 clones appear in this sample, approximately 91% of them only once. The ten most abundant clones make up around 0.4% of the sample.

Each collaborating institution followed its own protocols to collect whole blood in K2EDTA tubes. Collaborator samples were shipped for TCRbeta analysis as frozen whole blood, isolated PBMCs, or DNA extracted from either sample type. The specimen was peripheral blood. This TCR derives from a human donor in a cohort sampled during active COVID-19. The V and J genes are TRBV11-2 and TRBJ2-7; 8 central nucleotides agree with TRBD1. The sequence in DNA is TGTGCCAGCAGCCCGAGGGACAGGAGGAACGAGCAGTACTTC. This encodes CASSPRDRRNEQYF.